Listed here are 28 T cell receptor beta chains from one sample, sequenced in a study of blood T cell repertoires in COVID-19. Using immunoSEQ multiplex PCR, the repertoire was profiled, and TCRdb retains in-frame clones only, with some absent. Of some 200,000 clones listed, around three quarters are singletons. The sample taken for sequencing was peripheral blood. The receptors were gathered from a woman in her 70s with acute or convalescent COVID-19.

The J gene is TRBJ1-2, the V gene TRBV28, with TRBD1 matching over 10 bases. The CDR3 extends over 14 amino acids. V shed 6 bases and J 4 bases; nucleotides not matched to a gene: 5. The germline V gene encodes CDR1 MDHEN and CDR2 SYDVKM. The CDR3 loop is CASRGQGIGYGYTF. The CDR3 nucleotides read TGTGCCAGCAGGGGACAGGGGATCGGCTATGGCTACACCTTC.

This clone was counted a few times. This chain connects TRBV12-3 or TRBV12-4 to TRBJ1-2, with 7 bases fitting TRBD1. The CDR3 is 12 amino acids. With 8 bases clipped from V and 2 bases from J, the junction kept 2 bases outside the gene matches. The CDR3 is CASRTGNYGYTF. The DNA of the CDR3 is TGTGCCAGCCGGACAGGAAACTATGGCTACACCTTC.

CDR3 nucleotides: TGTGCCAGCAGTTACTCCGGACAGGGGAACACTGAAGCTTTCTTT. Translated: CASSYSGQGNTEAFF. This chain connects TRBV7-8 to TRBJ1-1, with 8 bases lining up with TRBD1. The CDR3 totals 15 residues. Germline loops: CDR1 SGHVS, CDR2 FQNEAQ. After removal of 6 bases from V and 1 base from J, the junction contained 7 bases not matched to a gene. The whole variable domain, remainder taken from reference TRBV7-8 and TRBJ1-1, is GAGVSQSPRYKVAKRGQDVALRCDPISGHVSLFWYQQALGQGPEFLTYFQNEAQLDKSGLPSDRFFAERPEGSVSTLKIQRTQQEDSAVYLCASSYSGQGNTEAFFGQGTRLTVV.

The chain uses TRBV20-1 and TRBJ2-1; 7 bases are shared with TRBD1. Trimming cost V 3 bases and J 4 bases; bases outside gene matches: 9. Germline CDR1 reads DFQATT; CDR2 reads SNEGSKA (reference sequence). The length of the CDR3 is 15 residues. The CDR3 nucleotides are TGCAGTGCTAGTTACAGGGGACCGCCGTACAATGAGCAGTTCTTC. It specifies CSASYRGPPYNEQFF.

This chain uses TRBV5-4 with TRBJ2-6; 10 positions match TRBD1. After removal of 3 bases from V and 2 bases from J, the junction contained 5 bases not matched to a gene. The CDR3 loop spans 17 amino acids. Germline V gene lookup returns CDR1 SGHNT and CDR2 YYREEE (reference sequence). The CDR3 nucleotides are TGTGCCAGCAGCTCGGGACAGGGGAACCCTGGGGCCAACGTCCTGACTTTC. Encoded protein: CASSSGQGNPGANVLTF.

This rearrangement joins TRBV6-2 or TRBV6-3 to TRBJ2-3, with D maybe TRBD2 (5 bases). The CDR3 loop spans 23 amino acids. Trimming cost V 7 bases and J 0 bases, with 38 bases left between them. Germline V gene lookup returns CDR1 MNHEY and CDR2 SVGEGT. The CDR3 spells CASNPEPSVTSLASPPSTDTQYF. The CDR3 nucleotides are TGTGCCAGCAACCCGGAGCCCAGCGTTACTAGTTTAGCCTCCCCTCCTAGCACAGATACGCAGTATTTT.

The chain uses TRBV6-5 and TRBJ1-4; no clear D. The germline V gene encodes CDR1 MNHEY and CDR2 SVGAGI. With 6 bases removed from V and 0 bases from J, the gap between germline ends came to 11 bases. CDR3 length: 15 residues. CDR3 in DNA: TGTGCCAGCAGGACACTCCGCACAACTAATGAAAAACTGTTTTTT. Translating gives CASRTLRTTNEKLFF.

The rearrangement joins TRBV19 to TRBJ1-6; D unclear. Germline CDR1 reads LNHDA; CDR2 reads SQIVND (reference sequence). Between the trimmed V and J ends, which lost 6 bases and 13 bases, there was a span of 19 bases. The CDR3 spans 14 residues. The CDR3 DNA sequence: TGTGCCAGTAGCCCAACAGAATCCTCGGGGCCCCTCCACTTT. This codes for CASSPTESSGPLHF.

Worth noting for this clone: At one end the junction does not follow the germline gene, possibly because of a read error. The CDR3 region has the DNA TGTGTCAGCACCTGGACAGGGCGCGAAGATACGCAGTATTTT. It yields the protein CVSTWTGREDTQYF. This rearrangement joins TRBV6-5 to TRBJ2-3; 8 nucleotides match TRBD1. The CDR3 is made up of 14 amino acids. Germline CDR1 MNHEY, CDR2 SVGAGI.

This clone has just one count. The chain is built from TRBV7-9 and TRBJ1-1, with TRBD1 matching 10 bases. Germline assignment: CDR1 SEHNR and CDR2 FQNEAQ (reference sequence). J was trimmed by 6 bases and V by 5 bases; bases with no gene match: 6. The CDR3 length is 14 residues. CDR3 in amino acids: CASSATGGAAEAFF. The CDR3 bases are TGTGCCAGCAGCGCGACAGGGGGCGCAGCTGAAGCTTTCTTT.

The chain joins TRBV12-5 to TRBJ1-1, with 10 nucleotides matching TRBD1. This CDR3 has 15 residues. The germline V gene encodes CDR1 LGHNT and CDR2 FRNRAP. Germline trimming cut 1 base from V and 3 bases from J; bases unmatched to any gene: 2. The CDR3 loop is CASGLGTGGHTEAFF. DNA for the CDR3: TGTGCTAGTGGTTTGGGGACAGGGGGACACACTGAAGCTTTCTTT.

The chain has TRBV2 and TRBJ2-2, with 10 nucleotides matching TRBD2. V dropped 6 bases and J dropped 6; count of bases not matched to a gene: 4. The germline gives CDR1 SNHLY, CDR2 FYNNEI. This CDR3 comprises 14 residues. The CDR3 region has the DNA TGTGCCAGCAGGCAGCGGGAGGGCCCCGGGGAGCTGTTTTTT. Translating it yields CASRQREGPGELFF.

This clone came up many times. CDR3 DNA sequence: TGTGCCAGCACCTATCAACAGGGGACGAATTCACCCCTCCACTTT. The encoded protein is CASTYQQGTNSPLHF. The genes are TRBV2 and TRBJ1-6; 7 bases agree with TRBD1. CDR1 is SNHLY and CDR2 is FYNNEI in the germline V gene. The CDR3 has 15 amino acids. J was trimmed by 7 bases and V by 7 bases; bases with no gene match: 10.

The chain combines TRBV7-8 with TRBJ2-1, with 11 bases aligning to TRBD2. The CDR3 extends over 17 amino acids. Trimming at V came to 5 bases and at J to 5 bases, leaving 11 bases not matched to a gene. Germline CDR1 is SGHVS and CDR2 is FQNEAQ. The CDR3 DNA is TGTGCCAGCAGCCCGGGGACTAGCGGCTACGGCGACAATGAGCAGTTCTTC. The encoded protein is CASSPGTSGYGDNEQFF.

This clone was counted once. The chain carries TRBV27 and TRBJ1-1, with D possibly being TRBD1 (5 bases). CDR3 length: 13 amino acids. Trimming removed 8 bases at V and 5 bases at J, with 15 bases between. Per germline, CDR1 MNHEY and CDR2 SMNVEV (reference sequence). The CDR3 DNA sequence: TGTGCCAGCCCCCAGGGAGGGAGGACTGAAGCTTTCTTT. It is translated as CASPQGGRTEAFF.

V is TRBV12-5 and J is TRBJ2-5; perhaps TRBD1 as D (6 bases). The CDR3 has 15 residues. The V end lost 1 base, the J end lost 5 bases, and 14 bases lay between the germline ends. Germline CDR1 is LGHNT and CDR2 is FRNRAP. CDR3 residues: CASGLGQGFEETQYF. The CDR3 DNA reads as TGTGCTAGTGGTTTGGGGCAGGGGTTTGAGGAGACCCAGTACTTC.

The chain links TRBV30 to TRBJ2-2; D is possibly TRBD2 (5 bases). Between the trimmed V and J ends, which lost 3 bases and 5 bases, there was a span of 25 bases. Germline CDR1 and CDR2: GTSNPN and SVGIG (reference sequence). The CDR3 sequence is 18 residues long. The CDR3 reads CAWSDPLMGESWTGELFF. The CDR3 DNA reads as TGTGCCTGGAGCGACCCACTGATGGGAGAGTCCTGGACCGGGGAGCTGTTTTTT.

The rearrangement links TRBV7-9 to TRBJ2-3, with TRBD1 identical over 9 bases. CDR1 and CDR2 from the germline V gene are SEHNR and FQNEAQ (reference sequence). V lost 2 bases and J lost 6; bases outside the gene matches: 6. The CDR3 runs to 15 residues. The DNA for the CDR3 is TGTGCCAGCAGCTTACCCGGGACAGGGAAGGATACGCAGTATTTT. Translating it yields CASSLPGTGKDTQYF.

The V gene is TRBV28, the J gene TRBJ1-2, with 10 bases lining up with TRBD1. Germline CDR1 MDHEN, CDR2 SYDVKM. J gave up 5 bases and V 5 bases, and 11 bases lay outside the gene matches. The CDR3 is 16 amino acids. The CDR3 loop is CASSLGLGQGRYGYTF. The CDR3 DNA reads as TGTGCCAGCAGTCTTGGCTTGGGACAGGGGCGGTATGGCTACACCTTC.

A single count supports this clone. The chain links TRBV3-1 (or the pseudogene TRBV3-2) to TRBJ1-5, with D perhaps TRBD1 (6 bases). The CDR3 has 16 residues. Trimming cost V 6 bases and J 1 base, with 16 bases left between them. CDR1 LGHDT and CDR2 YNNKEL come from the germline V gene (reference sequence). Written as DNA, the CDR3 is TGTGCCAGCAGTGCCTCACGGACAGTGAGCAATCAGCCCCAGCATTTT. Protein sequence: CASSASRTVSNQPQHF.

The chain is built from TRBV5-1 and TRBJ2-7, with a tentative D call TRBD1 (5 bases). CDR3 size: 15 residues. Germline V gives CDR1 SGHRS, CDR2 YFSETQ. Trimming shortened V by 0 bases and J by 5 bases, and 15 bases separated the two germline ends. CDR3 residues: CASSLEAGIFNEQYF. CDR3 coding DNA: TGCGCCAGCAGCTTGGAGGCAGGGATATTTAACGAGCAGTACTTC.

Comment on this clone: A much larger clone is a single base away; this may be a read error. The rearrangement links TRBV28 to TRBJ1-4; 10 nucleotides line up with TRBD1. Trimming removed 6 bases from V and 4 bases from J; junction bases left unmatched: 2. Germline lookup yields CDR1 MDHEN and CDR2 SYDVKM. This CDR3 is 14 amino acids long. In DNA, the CDR3 is TGTGCCAGCAGCCGGGACAGGGGTAATGAAAAACTGTTTTTT. It translates to CASSRDRGNEKLFF. Full variable domain (outside the CDR3, taken from reference TRBV28 and TRBJ1-4): DVKVTQSSRYLVKRTGEKVFLECVQDMDHENMFWYRQDPGLGLRLIYFSYDVKMKEKGDIPEGYSVSREKKERFSLILESASTNQTSMYLCASSRDRGNEKLFFGSGTQLSVL.

This clone showed up just a few times. This chain links TRBV9 with TRBJ1-5; 7 bases agree with TRBD1. Looked up from germline, CDR1 is SGDLS and CDR2 is YYNGEE. The junction had 5 bases not matched to a gene; V was cut back by 0 bases and J by 2 bases. The CDR3 is made up of 16 amino acids. CDR3 region: CASSVGGDSRNQPQHF. CDR3 DNA: TGTGCCAGCAGCGTAGGGGGGGACAGCCGCAATCAGCCCCAGCATTTT.

The gene calls are TRBV2 and TRBJ1-6, with TRBD1 matching 7 bases. Per germline, CDR1 SNHLY and CDR2 FYNNEI. V was clipped by 10 bases and J by 6 bases; unmatched bases: 12. This CDR3 region has 15 residues. CDR3 region: CAKNRGANVNSPLHF. DNA for the CDR3: TGTGCCAAAAACAGGGGCGCCAACGTTAATTCACCCCTCCACTTT.

The gene calls are TRBV10-3 and TRBJ2-5; D gene uncertain. The CDR3 loop spans 13 amino acids. Germline V gene lookup returns CDR1 ENHRY and CDR2 SYGVKD. V was shortened by 4 bases and J by 3 bases, with 9 bases between the two germline ends. CDR3 loop: CAISADIEETQYF. CDR3 in DNA: TGTGCCATCAGTGCTGACATCGAAGAGACCCAGTACTTC.

The gene calls are TRBV11-2 and TRBJ2-2; 15 nucleotides align to TRBD2. The J segment lost 1 base and the V segment lost 5 bases, leaving 8 bases of the junction unmatched. CDR1 and CDR2 (germline): SGHAT, FQNNGV. There are 19 residues in the CDR3. In DNA form, the CDR3 reads TGTGCCAGCAGCCCCCCGAAGGGACTAGCGGGAGGGAACACCGGGGAGCTGTTTTTT. It yields the protein CASSPPKGLAGGNTGELFF.

V and J are TRBV10-3 and TRBJ2-1; 10 nucleotides agree with TRBD2. Germline CDR1 ENHRY, CDR2 SYGVKD. The CDR3 totals 15 residues. The V gene end was trimmed by 6 bases and the J gene end by 3 bases; junction bases not matched to a gene: 5. CDR3: CAISVAGGNYNEQFF. CDR3 coding DNA: TGTGCCATCAGCGTAGCGGGAGGAAACTACAATGAGCAGTTCTTC.

The rearrangement links TRBV28 to TRBJ1-3; maybe TRBD1 (5 bases). Trimming left V 5 bases short and J 4 bases short, with 24 bases between. CDR1 is MDHEN and CDR2 is SYDVKM in the germline V gene. There are 18 residues in the CDR3. This chain's CDR3 is CASSNRLRPTGGGNTIYF. The CDR3 coding sequence is TGTGCCAGCAGTAACCGTTTGAGGCCAACAGGAGGGGGAAACACCATATATTTT.